This TCR beta chain is drawn from a study of regulatory T cells. Study-level points and caveats: In CD3G-deficient patients, conventional CD4+ T cells were enriched for hydrophobic CDR3 residues at positions 6 and 7.

This clone was observed a handful of times. Its antigen is undetermined. The V and J ends lost 6 bases and 11 bases respectively, with 16 bases between them. Per the germline V gene, CDR1 is MDHEN and CDR2 is SYDVKM. The CDR3 runs 12 residues. Patients aged 2 to 39 years had fewer naive and more memory CD4+ and CD8+ T cells. Primers: 52 TRBV forward and 13 TRBJ reverse. Assay used: immunoSEQ multiplex PCR; TCRdb lists only in-frame clones, some missing. The data contain 30,000 to 40,000 clones, 70% to 90% of them singletons. The chain has TRBV28 and TRBJ1-1, with D perhaps TRBD1 (5 bases). Material: conventional CD4+ T cells sorted from blood. The source of this sequence is a young adult with CD3G deficiency. The CDR3 bases are TGTGCCAGCAGCGGGACCACTCCCCAGGCTTTCTTT. Its protein is CASSGTTPQAFF.